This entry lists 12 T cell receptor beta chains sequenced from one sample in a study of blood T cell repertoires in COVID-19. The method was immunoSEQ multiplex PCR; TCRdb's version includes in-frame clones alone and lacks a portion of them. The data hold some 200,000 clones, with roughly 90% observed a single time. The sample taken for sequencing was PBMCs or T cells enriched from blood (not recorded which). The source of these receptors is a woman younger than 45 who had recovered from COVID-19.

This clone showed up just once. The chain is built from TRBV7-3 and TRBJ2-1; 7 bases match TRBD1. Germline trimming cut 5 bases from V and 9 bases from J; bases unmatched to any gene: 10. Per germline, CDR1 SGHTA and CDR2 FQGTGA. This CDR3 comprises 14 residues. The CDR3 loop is CASSVDRAGGEQFF. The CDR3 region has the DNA TGTGCCAGCAGCGTCGACAGGGCTGGGGGTGAGCAGTTCTTC.

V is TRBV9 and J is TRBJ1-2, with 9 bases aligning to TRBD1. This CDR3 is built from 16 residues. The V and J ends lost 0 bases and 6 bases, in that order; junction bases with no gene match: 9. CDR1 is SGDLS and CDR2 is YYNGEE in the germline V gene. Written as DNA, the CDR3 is TGTGCCAGCAGCGTAGCTCTAAACAGGGGGCTGAATGGCTACACCTTC. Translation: CASSVALNRGLNGYTF.

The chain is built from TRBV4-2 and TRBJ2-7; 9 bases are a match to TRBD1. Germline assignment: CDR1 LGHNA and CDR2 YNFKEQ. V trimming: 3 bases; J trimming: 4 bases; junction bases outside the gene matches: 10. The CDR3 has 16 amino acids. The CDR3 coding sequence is TGTGCCAGCAGCCACTTGCGGACAGGGGTTTATTACGAGCAGTACTTC. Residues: CASSHLRTGVYYEQYF.

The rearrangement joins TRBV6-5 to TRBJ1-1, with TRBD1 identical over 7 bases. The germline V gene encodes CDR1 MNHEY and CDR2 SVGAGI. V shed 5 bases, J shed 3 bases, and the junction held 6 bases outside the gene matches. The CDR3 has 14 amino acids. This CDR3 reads CASSRQGRDTEAFF. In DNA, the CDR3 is TGTGCCAGCAGTAGACAGGGACGGGACACTGAAGCTTTCTTT.

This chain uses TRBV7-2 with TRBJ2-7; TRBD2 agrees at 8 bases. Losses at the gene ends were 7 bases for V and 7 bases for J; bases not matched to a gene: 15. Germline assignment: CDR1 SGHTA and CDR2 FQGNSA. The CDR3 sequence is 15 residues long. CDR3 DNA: TGTGCCAGCACCCTACAGGCGGGGGGTCCGGGTGAGCAGTACTTC. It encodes CASTLQAGGPGEQYF.

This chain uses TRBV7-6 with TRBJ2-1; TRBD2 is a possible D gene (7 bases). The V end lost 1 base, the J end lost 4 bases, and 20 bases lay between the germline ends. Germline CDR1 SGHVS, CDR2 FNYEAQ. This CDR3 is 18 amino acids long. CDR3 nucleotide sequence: TGTGCCAGCAGCTTAGGGCCGCTGGGGGGGGCGTCATACAATGAGCAGTTCTTC. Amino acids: CASSLGPLGGASYNEQFF.

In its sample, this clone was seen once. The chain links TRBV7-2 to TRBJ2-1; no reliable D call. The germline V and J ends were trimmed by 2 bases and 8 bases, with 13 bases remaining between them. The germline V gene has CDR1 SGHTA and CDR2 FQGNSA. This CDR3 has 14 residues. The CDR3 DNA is TGTGCCAGCAGCTTATTGGGCAGCAAGGATGAGCAGTTCTTC. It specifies CASSLLGSKDEQFF. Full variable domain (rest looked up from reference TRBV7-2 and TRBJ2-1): GAGVSQSPSNKVTEKGKDVELRCDPISGHTALYWYRQSLGQGLEFLIYFQGNSAPDKSGLPSDRFSAERTGGSVSTLTIQRTQQEDSAVYLCASSLLGSKDEQFFGPGTRLTVL.

In nucleotides, the CDR3 is TGTGCCAGCAGCCCGGACTTTCCGAATGACAATGAGCAGTTCTTC. It yields the protein CASSPDFPNDNEQFF. This chain uses TRBV7-9 with TRBJ2-1; D perhaps matches TRBD2 (5 bases). The V gene lost 5 bases and the J gene lost 5 bases, with 16 bases spanning the gap. From germline, CDR1 is SEHNR and CDR2 FQNEAQ (reference sequence). There are 15 residues in the CDR3.

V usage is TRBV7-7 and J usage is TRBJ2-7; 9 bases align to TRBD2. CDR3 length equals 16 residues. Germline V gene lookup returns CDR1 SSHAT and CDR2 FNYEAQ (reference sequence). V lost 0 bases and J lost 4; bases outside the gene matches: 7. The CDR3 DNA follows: TGTGCCAGCAGCTTAGCGCCTCTAGCGGGACGGTACGAGCAGTACTTC. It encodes CASSLAPLAGRYEQYF.

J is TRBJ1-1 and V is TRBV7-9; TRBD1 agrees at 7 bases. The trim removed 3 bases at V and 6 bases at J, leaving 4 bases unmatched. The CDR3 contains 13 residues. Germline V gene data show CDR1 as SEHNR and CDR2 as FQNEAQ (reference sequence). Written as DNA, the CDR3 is TGTGCCAGCAGCTTTGGACAGGACTCTGAAGCTTTCTTT. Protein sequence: CASSFGQDSEAFF.

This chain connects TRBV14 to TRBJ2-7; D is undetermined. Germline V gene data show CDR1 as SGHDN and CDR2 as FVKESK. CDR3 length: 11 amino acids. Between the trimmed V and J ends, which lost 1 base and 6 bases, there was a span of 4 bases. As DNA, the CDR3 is TGTGCCAGCAGCCAAGGGCCCGAGCAGTACTTC. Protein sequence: CASSQGPEQYF.

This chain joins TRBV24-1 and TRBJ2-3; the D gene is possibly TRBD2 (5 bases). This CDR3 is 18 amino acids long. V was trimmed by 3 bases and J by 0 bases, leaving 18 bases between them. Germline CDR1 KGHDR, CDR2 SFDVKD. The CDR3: CATSDRGYAARSTDTQYF. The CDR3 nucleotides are TGTGCCACCAGTGATCGCGGGTATGCGGCGAGGAGCACAGATACGCAGTATTTT.